The clone carrying this T cell receptor beta chain was recorded a few times. No antigen is known for it. The entry originates in a study of response to subunit inactivated influenza vaccine. Broader study findings: There was a suggestion from the authors that each seasonal influenza vaccination recruits few new T cells.

TCRdb ran MiXCR on the RT-PCR reads and lists one entry per CDR3 protein. There are fewer than 800,000 distinct CDR3 sequences in the sample; more than 15% occur only once, and roughly 11% lies in the top ten. V was shortened by 2 bases and J by 5 bases, with 18 bases between the two germline ends. This CDR3 region has 17 residues. In germline, CDR1 is SNHLY, CDR2 FYNNEI. The sample consisted of PBMCs from blood, taken 11 to 12 days after vaccination. The sequence derives from a man between 50 and 59 years old who received an inactivated influenza vaccine. The chain has TRBV2 and TRBJ2-2; either TRBD1 or TRBD2 may supply D (5 bases each). The CDR3 spells CASSESGRLGTTGELFF. The CDR3 DNA reads TGTGCCAGCAGTGAATCGGGGCGGCTGGGAACGACCGGGGAGCTGTTTTTT.